These 4 T cell receptor beta chains were sequenced from one sample in a study of response to subunit inactivated influenza vaccine (dated by TCRdb to about 2018). Library preparation employed RT-PCR. Reads for this sample came from an Illumina HiSeq 2500. TCRdb reprocessing: public reads trimmed at Q25 with fastp, clones called with MiXCR, in-frame beta chains kept. Under each unique CDR3 protein, matching rows form one entry showing the most common genes and DNA. For this sample there are 500,000 to 600,000 distinct CDR3 sequences; 7.6% appear just once. 10% to 15% of the sample is taken by the ten largest. Sequences were derived from PBMCs from blood, sampled about 24 months after vaccination. The receptor set was obtained from a man in his fifties or sixties who received an inactivated influenza vaccine. Donor details come from another sample of the same person, matched by shared clones.

This clonotype has only a few counts. In DNA form, the CDR3 reads TGTGCCAGCAGTTCAGGGTTCTATGGCTACACCTTC. It yields the protein CASSSGFYGYTF. V is TRBV28 and J is TRBJ1-2; D is possibly TRBD1 (5 bases). The CDR3 is 12 amino acids. Trimming removed 4 bases at V and 4 bases at J, with 7 bases between. The germline V gene has CDR1 MDHEN and CDR2 SYDVKM.

This clonotype has more than one count but fewer than ten. This rearrangement joins TRBV6-2 or TRBV6-3 to TRBJ1-2, with a weak D call TRBD1 (6 bases). This CDR3 is 12 amino acids long. V lost 6 bases to trimming and J lost 5 bases, with 10 bases between them. The V gene's germline CDR1 is MNHEY and CDR2 SVGEGT. CDR3 loop: CASRHRDYGYTF. In DNA form, the CDR3 reads TGTGCCAGCAGGCACAGGGATTATGGCTACACCTTC.

This clonotype was picked up many times. This chain uses TRBV5-1 with TRBJ2-3; no clear D gene. The CDR3 runs to 15 residues. Germline CDR1 and CDR2: SGHRS and YFSETQ. V was pared by 2 bases and J by 0 bases, with 10 bases between. The CDR3 sequence is CASSFGSSSTDTQYF. DNA of the CDR3: TGCGCCAGCAGCTTCGGATCCTCTAGCACAGATACGCAGTATTTT.

This clonotype has only a few counts. The V call is TRBV12-3 or TRBV12-4, the J call TRBJ2-1; TRBD1 matches at 9 bases. The V segment lost 2 bases and the J segment 7 bases; nucleotides outside the gene matches: 6. This CDR3 is 15 amino acids long. The CDR3 sequence: CASSLLGQGWNEQFF. CDR3 in DNA: TGTGCCAGCAGTTTATTGGGACAGGGATGGAATGAGCAGTTCTTC.